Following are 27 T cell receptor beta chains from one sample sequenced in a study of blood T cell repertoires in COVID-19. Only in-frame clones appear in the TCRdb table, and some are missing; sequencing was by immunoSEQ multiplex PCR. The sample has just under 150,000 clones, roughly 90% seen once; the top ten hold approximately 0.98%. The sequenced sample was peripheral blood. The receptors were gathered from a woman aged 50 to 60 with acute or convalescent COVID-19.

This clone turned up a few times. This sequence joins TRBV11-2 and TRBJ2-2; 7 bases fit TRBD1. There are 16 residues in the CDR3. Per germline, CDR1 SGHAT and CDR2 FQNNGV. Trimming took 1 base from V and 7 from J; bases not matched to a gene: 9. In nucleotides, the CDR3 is TGTGCCAGCAGCTTAGGCTTGAGGGGGCTAGACGGGGAGCTGTTTTTT. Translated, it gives CASSLGLRGLDGELFF. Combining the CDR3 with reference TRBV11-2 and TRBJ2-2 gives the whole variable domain EAGVAQSPRYKIIEKRQSVAFWCNPISGHATLYWYQQILGQGPKLLIQFQNNGVVDDSQLPKDRFSAERLKGVDSTLKIQPAKLEDSAVYLCASSLGLRGLDGELFFGEGSRLTVL.

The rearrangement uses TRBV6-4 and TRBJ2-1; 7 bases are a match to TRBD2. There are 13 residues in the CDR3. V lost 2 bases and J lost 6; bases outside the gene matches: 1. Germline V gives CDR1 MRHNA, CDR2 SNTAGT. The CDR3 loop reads CASSDTGGNEQFF. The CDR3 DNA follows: TGTGCCAGCAGTGACACGGGAGGCAATGAGCAGTTCTTC.

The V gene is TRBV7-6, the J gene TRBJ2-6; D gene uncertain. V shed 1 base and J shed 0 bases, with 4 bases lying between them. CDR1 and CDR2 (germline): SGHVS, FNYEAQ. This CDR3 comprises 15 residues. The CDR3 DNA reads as TGTGCCAGCAGCTTAGGCGGCTCTGGGGCCAACGTCCTGACTTTC. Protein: CASSLGGSGANVLTF.

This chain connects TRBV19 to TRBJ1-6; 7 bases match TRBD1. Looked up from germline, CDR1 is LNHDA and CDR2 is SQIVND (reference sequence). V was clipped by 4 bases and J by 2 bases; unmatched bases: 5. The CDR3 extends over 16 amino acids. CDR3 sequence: CASSNRDRTYNSPLHF. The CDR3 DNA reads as TGTGCCAGTAGTAACCGGGACAGAACCTATAATTCACCCCTCCACTTT.

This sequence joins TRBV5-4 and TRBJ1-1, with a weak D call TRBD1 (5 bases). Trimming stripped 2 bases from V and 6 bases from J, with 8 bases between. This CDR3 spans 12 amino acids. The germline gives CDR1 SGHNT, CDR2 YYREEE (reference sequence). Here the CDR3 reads CASSFQGAEAFF. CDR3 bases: TGTGCCAGCAGCTTCCAGGGTGCTGAAGCTTTCTTT.

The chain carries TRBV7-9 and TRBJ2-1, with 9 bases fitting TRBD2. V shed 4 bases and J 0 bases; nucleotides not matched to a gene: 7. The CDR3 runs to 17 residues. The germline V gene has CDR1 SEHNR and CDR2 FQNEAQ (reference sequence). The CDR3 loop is CASSSWVSGSSYNEQFF. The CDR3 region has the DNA TGTGCCAGCAGCTCATGGGTTAGCGGGAGCTCCTACAATGAGCAGTTCTTC.

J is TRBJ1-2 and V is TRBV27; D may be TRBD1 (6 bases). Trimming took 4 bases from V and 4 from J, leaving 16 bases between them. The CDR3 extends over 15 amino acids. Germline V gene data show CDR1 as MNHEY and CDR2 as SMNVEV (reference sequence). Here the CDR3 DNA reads TGTGCCAGCAGTTCAGTGACAGGATCGGTCTATGGCTACACCTTC. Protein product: CASSSVTGSVYGYTF.

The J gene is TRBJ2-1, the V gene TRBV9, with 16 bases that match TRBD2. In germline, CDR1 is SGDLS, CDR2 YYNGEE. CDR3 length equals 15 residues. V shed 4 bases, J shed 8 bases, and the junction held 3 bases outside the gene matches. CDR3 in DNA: TGTGCCAGCAGCCCTGGGACTAGCGGGAGGGATGAGCAGTTCTTC. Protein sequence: CASSPGTSGRDEQFF.

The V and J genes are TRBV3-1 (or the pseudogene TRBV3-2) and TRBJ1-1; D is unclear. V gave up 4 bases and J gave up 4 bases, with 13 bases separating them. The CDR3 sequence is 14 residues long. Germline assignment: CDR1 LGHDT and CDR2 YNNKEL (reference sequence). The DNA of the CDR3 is TGTGCCAGCAGCCGCACCCAAGGAGGCACTGAAGCTTTCTTT. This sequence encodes CASSRTQGGTEAFF.

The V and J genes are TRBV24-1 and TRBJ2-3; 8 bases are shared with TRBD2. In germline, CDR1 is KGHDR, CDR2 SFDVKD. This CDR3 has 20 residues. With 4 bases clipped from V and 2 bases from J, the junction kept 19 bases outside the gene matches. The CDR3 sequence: CATSENPGTRIVRVTDTQYF. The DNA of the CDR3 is TGTGCCACCAGTGAGAACCCCGGGACTAGAATTGTGAGGGTCACAGATACGCAGTATTTT.

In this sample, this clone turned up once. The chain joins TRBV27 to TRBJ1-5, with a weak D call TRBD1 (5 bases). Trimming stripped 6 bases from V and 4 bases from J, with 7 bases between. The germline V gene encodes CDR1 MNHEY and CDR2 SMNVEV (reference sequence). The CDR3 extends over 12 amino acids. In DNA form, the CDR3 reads TGTGCCAGCAGGACAGCTAATCAGCCCCAGCATTTT. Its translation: CASRTANQPQHF.

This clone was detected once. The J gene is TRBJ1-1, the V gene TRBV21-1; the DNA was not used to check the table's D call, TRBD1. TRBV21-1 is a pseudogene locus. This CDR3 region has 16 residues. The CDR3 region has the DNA TGTGCCAGCAGCAAATCTTCGCGGACAATGAACACTGAAGCTTTCTTT. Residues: CASSKSSRTMNTEAFF.

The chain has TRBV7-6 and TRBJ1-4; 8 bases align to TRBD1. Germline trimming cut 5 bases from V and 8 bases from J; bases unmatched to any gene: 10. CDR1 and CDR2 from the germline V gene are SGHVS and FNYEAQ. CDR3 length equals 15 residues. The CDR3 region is CASSDQGARDEKLFF. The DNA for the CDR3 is TGTGCCAGCAGCGACCAGGGGGCGCGGGACGAAAAACTGTTTTTT.

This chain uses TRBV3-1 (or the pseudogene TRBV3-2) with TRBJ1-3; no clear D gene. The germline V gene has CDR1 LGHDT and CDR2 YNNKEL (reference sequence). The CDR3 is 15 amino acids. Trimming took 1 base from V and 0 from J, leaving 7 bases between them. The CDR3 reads CASSQVPNSGNTIYF. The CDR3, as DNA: TGTGCCAGCAGCCAAGTTCCCAACTCTGGAAACACCATATATTTT.

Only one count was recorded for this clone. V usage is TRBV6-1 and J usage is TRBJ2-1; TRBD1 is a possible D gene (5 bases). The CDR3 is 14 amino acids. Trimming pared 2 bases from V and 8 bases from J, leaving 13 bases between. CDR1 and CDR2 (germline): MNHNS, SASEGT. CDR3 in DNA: TGTGCCAGCAGTGAAAGTCAGGGTGGTGATGAGCAGTTCTTC. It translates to CASSESQGGDEQFF.

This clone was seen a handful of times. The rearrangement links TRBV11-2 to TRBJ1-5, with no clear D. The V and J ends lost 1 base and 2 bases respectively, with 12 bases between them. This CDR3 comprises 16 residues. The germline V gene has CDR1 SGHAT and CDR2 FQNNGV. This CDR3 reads CASSLGGGQGNQPQHF. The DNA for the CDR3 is TGTGCCAGCAGCTTAGGAGGAGGGCAGGGCAATCAGCCCCAGCATTTT.

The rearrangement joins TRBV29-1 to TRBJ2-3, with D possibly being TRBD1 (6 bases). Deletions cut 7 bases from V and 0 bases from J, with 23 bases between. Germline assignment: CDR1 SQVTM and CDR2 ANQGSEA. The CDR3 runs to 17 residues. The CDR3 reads CSAPYPGTYPSTDTQYF. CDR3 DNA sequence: TGCAGCGCCCCCTACCCCGGGACATATCCTAGCACAGATACGCAGTATTTT.

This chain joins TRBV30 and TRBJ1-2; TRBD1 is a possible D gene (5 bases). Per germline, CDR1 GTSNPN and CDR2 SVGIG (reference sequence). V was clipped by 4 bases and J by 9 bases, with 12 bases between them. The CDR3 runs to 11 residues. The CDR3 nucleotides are TGTGCCTGGACTTTGGGGCTACGCTACACCTTC. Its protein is CAWTLGLRYTF.

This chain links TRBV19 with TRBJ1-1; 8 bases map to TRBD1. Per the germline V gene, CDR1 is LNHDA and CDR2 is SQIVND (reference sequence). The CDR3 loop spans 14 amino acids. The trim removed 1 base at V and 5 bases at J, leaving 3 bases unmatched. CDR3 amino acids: CASSIVGQETEAFF. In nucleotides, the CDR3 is TGTGCCAGTAGTATAGTGGGACAGGAAACTGAAGCTTTCTTT.

The CDR3 sequence is CASSPYTGGTDEAFF. The CDR3 DNA reads as TGTGCCAGCAGCCCCTACACAGGGGGTACGGATGAAGCTTTCTTT. The V gene is TRBV3-1 (or the pseudogene TRBV3-2), the J gene TRBJ1-1; 8 bases agree with TRBD1. Looked up from germline, CDR1 is LGHDT and CDR2 is YNNKEL (reference sequence). The J segment lost 7 bases and the V segment lost 4 bases, leaving 11 bases of the junction unmatched. CDR3 length: 15 amino acids.

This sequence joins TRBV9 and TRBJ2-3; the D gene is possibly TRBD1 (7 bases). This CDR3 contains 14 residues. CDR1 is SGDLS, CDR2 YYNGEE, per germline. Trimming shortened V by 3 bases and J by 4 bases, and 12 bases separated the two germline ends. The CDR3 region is CASSGGRGADTQYF. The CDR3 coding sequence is TGTGCCAGCAGCGGTGGCAGGGGGGCAGATACGCAGTATTTT.

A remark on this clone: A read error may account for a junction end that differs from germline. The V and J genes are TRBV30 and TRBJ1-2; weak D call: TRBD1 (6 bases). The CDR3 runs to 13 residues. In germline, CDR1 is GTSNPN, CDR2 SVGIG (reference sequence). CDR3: CAWQPDRTLGYAF. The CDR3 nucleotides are TGTGCCTGGCAACCCGACAGGACATTAGGCTACGCCTTC.

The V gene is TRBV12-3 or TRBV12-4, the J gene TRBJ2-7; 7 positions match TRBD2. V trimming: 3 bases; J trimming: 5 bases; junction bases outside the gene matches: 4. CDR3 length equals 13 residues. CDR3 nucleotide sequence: TGTGCCAGCAGTTTGCGGGGGTACGACGAGCAGTACTTC. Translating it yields CASSLRGYDEQYF.

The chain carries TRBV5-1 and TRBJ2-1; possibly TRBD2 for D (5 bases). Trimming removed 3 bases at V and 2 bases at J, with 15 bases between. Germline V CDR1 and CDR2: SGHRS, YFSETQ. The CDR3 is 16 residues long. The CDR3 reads CASSSPPGNTYNEQFF. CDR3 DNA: TGCGCCAGCAGCTCCCCTCCCGGGAACACCTACAATGAGCAGTTCTTC.

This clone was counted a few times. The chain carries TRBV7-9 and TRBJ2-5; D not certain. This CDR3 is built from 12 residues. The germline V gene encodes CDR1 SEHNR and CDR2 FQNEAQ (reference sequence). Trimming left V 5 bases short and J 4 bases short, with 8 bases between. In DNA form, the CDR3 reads TGTGCCAGCAGCAAATTCTTAGAGACCCAGTACTTC. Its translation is CASSKFLETQYF.

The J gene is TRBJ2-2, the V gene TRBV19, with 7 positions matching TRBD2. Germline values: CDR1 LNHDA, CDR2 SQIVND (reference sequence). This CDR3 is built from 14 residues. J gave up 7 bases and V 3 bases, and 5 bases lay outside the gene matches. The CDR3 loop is CASSMGLADGELFF. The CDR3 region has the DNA TGTGCCAGTAGTATGGGGCTAGCGGACGGGGAGCTGTTTTTT.

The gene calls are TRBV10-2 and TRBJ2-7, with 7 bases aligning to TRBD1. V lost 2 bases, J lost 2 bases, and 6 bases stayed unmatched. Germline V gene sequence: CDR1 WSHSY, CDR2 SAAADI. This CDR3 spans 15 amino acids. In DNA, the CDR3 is TGCGCCAGCAGTGAGAGCTTAGGACAGGCCTACGAGCAGTACTTC. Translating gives CASSESLGQAYEQYF.